A selection of T cell receptor beta chains follows, all from one sample in a study of OX40 agonist ivuxolimab in advanced cancers. Only in-frame clones appear in the TCRdb table, and some are missing; sequencing was by immunoSEQ multiplex PCR. The data contain about 88,000 clones, approximately 87% of them singletons. The sample here was CD4+ or CD8+ T cells sorted from blood, taken in a trial of the OX40 agonist ivuxolimab. These receptors all come from an adult with an advanced solid tumor such as melanoma, head and neck, liver or kidney cancer. Each CDR3 is given with its conserved first and last residue. Fields, in order: D gene, CDR3 length, V gene, clone size, J gene, CDR3 protein, CDR3 DNA. A D gene is named only where the DNA matches it firmly. For some rows the clone size is stated as once, few or many, or as a class when expanded; others skip it.

NA,15,TRBV7-2,NA,TRBJ1-5,CASSLDWGANQPQHF,TGTGCCAGCAGCTTAGACTGGGGGGCTAATCAGCCCCAGCATTTT
TRBD1,16,TRBV14,NA,TRBJ2-1,CASSGVQGFTYNEQFF,TGTGCCAGCAGCGGTGTACAGGGGTTTACCTACAATGAGCAGTTCTTC
NA,15,TRBV7-2,NA,TRBJ1-3,CASSLDGNSGNTIYF,TGTGCCAGCAGCTTAGACGGGAACTCTGGAAACACCATATATTTT
TRBD1,19,TRBV7-2,NA,TRBJ1-2,CASSPKPGTGGPPGYGYTF,TGTGCCAGCAGCCCCAAACCCGGGACAGGGGGCCCCCCTGGGTATGGCTACACCTTC
TRBD2,14,TRBV7-2,NA,TRBJ2-7,CASSFWTSSYEQYF,TGTGCCAGCAGCTTTTGGACTAGCTCCTACGAGCAGTACTTC
NA,12,TRBV6-5,NA,TRBJ1-1,CAIGRSGTEAFF,TGTGCCATCGGTAGATCCGGCACTGAAGCTTTCTTT
TRBD1,14,TRBV5-1,once,TRBJ1-5,CASSRQGGNQPQHF,TGCGCCAGCAGCCGACAGGGAGGCAATCAGCCCCAGCATTTT
NA,15,TRBV18,NA,TRBJ1-2,CASSPPEQRNYGYTF,TGTGCCAGCTCACCACCGGAACAGCGAAACTATGGCTACACCTTC
NA,11,TRBV20-1,once,TRBJ1-3,CSANIGNTIYF,TGCAGTGCTAATATCGGAAACACCATATATTTT
NA,15,TRBV11-3,NA,TRBJ1-1,CASSLGGGEGTEAFF,TGTGCCAGCAGCTTAGGGGGGGGAGAGGGAACTGAAGCTTTCTTT
NA,13,TRBV2,NA,TRBJ2-2,CASVKGNTGELFF,TGTGCCAGCGTCAAAGGGAACACCGGGGAGCTGTTTTTT
NA,14,TRBV6-6,NA,TRBJ2-7,CASRNDRSPYEQYF,TGTGCCAGCAGGAACGACAGGTCCCCCTACGAGCAGTACTTC
NA,14,TRBV7-2,NA,TRBJ1-1,CASSLQLLNTEAFF,TGTGCCAGCAGCTTGCAGCTCCTGAACACTGAAGCTTTCTTT
TRBD2,18,TRBV5-4,NA,TRBJ2-2,CASRAGGVAPTSTGELFF,TGTGCCAGCAGAGCGGGAGGGGTCGCGCCCACAAGCACCGGGGAGCTGTTTTTT
TRBD1,15,TRBV18,NA,TRBJ2-2,CASSPQLQGSGELFF,TGTGCCAGCTCACCACAGCTACAGGGGTCCGGGGAGCTGTTTTTT
NA,14,TRBV5-4,NA,TRBJ1-3,CASSLSYSGNTIYF,TGTGCCAGCAGCTTGTCCTACTCTGGAAACACCATATATTTT
NA,14,TRBV10-3,NA,TRBJ2-7,CAISESGPRYEQYF,TGTGCCATCAGTGAGTCCGGACCGCGCTACGAGCAGTACTTC
NA,14,TRBV27,NA,TRBJ2-7,CASSPRVSPHEQYF,TGTGCCAGCAGCCCAAGGGTCTCCCCCCACGAGCAGTACTTC
TRBD2,15,TRBV5-1,NA,TRBJ2-5,CASSLVAGGQETQYF,TGCGCCAGCAGCCTCGTAGCGGGGGGACAAGAGACCCAGTACTTC
NA,15,TRBV19,few,TRBJ1-4,CASSLQTATNEKLFF,TGTGCCAGTAGTCTCCAGACAGCAACTAATGAAAAACTGTTTTTT
NA,15,TRBV5-1,NA,TRBJ1-1,CASSEGHLGGTEAFF,TGCGCCAGCAGCGAGGGACACCTAGGAGGGACTGAAGCTTTCTTT
NA,13,TRBV5-1,NA,TRBJ2-7,CASGPGSPYEQYF,TGCGCCAGCGGTCCGGGCTCCCCCTACGAGCAGTACTTC
NA,12,TRBV4-3,NA,TRBJ2-3,CASSQETDTQYF,TGCGCCAGCAGCCAAGAGACAGATACGCAGTATTTT
NA,16,TRBV6-1,NA,TRBJ2-3,CASSGGLFTSTDTQYF,TGTGCCAGCAGTGGGGGGTTATTTACTAGCACAGATACGCAGTATTTT
NA,17,TRBV2,NA,TRBJ2-5,CASRRGLLVQVQETQYF,TGTGCCAGCAGGCGGGGGCTTCTGGTACAGGTCCAAGAGACCCAGTACTTC
NA,14,TRBV30,few,TRBJ1-1,CAWTKAPQNTEAFF,TGTGCCTGGACTAAGGCCCCACAGAACACTGAAGCTTTCTTT